This T cell receptor (beta chain) was captured by sequencing in a study of cytomegalovirus exposure and HLA in healthy donors. Regarding the study as a whole: Overall, roughly 170 TCR beta chains were annotated as cytomegalovirus-associated.

Germline CDR1 SNHLY, CDR2 FYNNEI. This CDR3 contains 14 residues. The V gene end was trimmed by 5 bases and the J gene end by 11 bases; junction bases not matched to a gene: 12. This clone has only one observation. Antigen unknown. The table came from immunoSEQ multiplex PCR; TCRdb's copy has only in-frame clones and leaves some out. The sample yields some 170,000 clones, 86% seen once. The J gene is TRBJ1-3, the V gene TRBV2, with 7 bases identical to TRBD1. Sequenced material: PBMCs. This clonotype was sampled from a young man in good health and CMV-seropositive. The chain's CDR3 is CASSSLRGATAIYF. CDR3 in DNA: TGTGCCAGCAGTTCGCTCAGGGGGGCTACCGCCATATATTTT.